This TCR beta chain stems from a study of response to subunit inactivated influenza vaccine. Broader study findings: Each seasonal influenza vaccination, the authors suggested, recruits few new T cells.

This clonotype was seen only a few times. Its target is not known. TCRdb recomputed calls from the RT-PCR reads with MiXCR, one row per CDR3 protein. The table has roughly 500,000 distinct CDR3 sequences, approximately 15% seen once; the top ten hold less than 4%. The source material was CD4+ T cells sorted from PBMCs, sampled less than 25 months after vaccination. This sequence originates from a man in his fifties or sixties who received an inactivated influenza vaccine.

CDR3: CATSATEETQYF. In DNA, the CDR3 is TGTGCCACCAGTGCGACAGAAGAGACCCAGTACTTC. The genes are TRBV15 and TRBJ2-5; tentative D call: TRBD1 (5 bases). Trimming cost V 6 bases and J 3 bases, with 8 bases left between them. The CDR3 runs 12 residues. Germline V gene lookup returns CDR1 LNHNV and CDR2 YYDKDF (reference sequence).